The text below deals with one TCR beta chain. The V end lost 4 bases, the J end lost 7 bases, and 8 bases lay between the germline ends. The CDR3 sequence is 13 residues long. Germline lookup yields CDR1 LNHNV and CDR2 YYDKDF (reference sequence). TCRdb's table, derived via immunoSEQ multiplex PCR, lists solely in-frame clones and lacks some. In the table there are approximately 90,000 clones, less than 90% of which are singletons. The data were obtained in a study of blood T cell repertoires in COVID-19. As for the study in general: Samples taken during acute and convalescent COVID-19 were collected in the United States, Italy and Spain. T cells, B-cell-depleted T cells, or PBMCs supplied cDNA or gDNA.

This TCR came from a man at least 80 years old with active or convalescent COVID-19. The sequenced sample was peripheral blood. The rearrangement joins TRBV15 to TRBJ1-6, with D possibly TRBD1 on 5 matching bases. The CDR3 here is CATSTDTNSPLHF. The CDR3 nucleotides read TGTGCCACCAGCACGGACACGAATTCACCCCTCCACTTT.